Below, 9 T cell receptor beta chains from the same sample are listed, as sequenced in a study of blood T cell repertoires in COVID-19. The data were produced by immunoSEQ multiplex PCR, yet TCRdb's version contains in-frame clones alone and is incomplete. The table lists a few hundred thousand clones, about 90% of them singletons, with 0.9% to 1.2% in the top ten. Sequencing was done on a sample of PBMCs or T cells enriched from blood (not recorded which). The receptor set was obtained from a woman younger than 45 who had recovered from COVID-19.

This chain connects TRBV27 to TRBJ1-2, with 7 bases matching TRBD1. After removal of 5 bases from V and 10 bases from J, the junction contained 13 bases not matched to a gene. CDR1 MNHEY and CDR2 SMNVEV come from the germline V gene (reference sequence). CDR3 length equals 14 residues. The CDR3 bases are TGTGCCAGCAGTCTTATAGGGACAGCGGAAGCCTACACCTTC. The encoded protein is CASSLIGTAEAYTF.

This chain joins TRBV6-1 and TRBJ1-2; 8 bases line up with TRBD1. This CDR3 is 15 amino acids long. The junction had 7 bases not matched to a gene; V was cut back by 1 base and J by 6 bases. From germline, CDR1 is MNHNS and CDR2 SASEGT. The CDR3 DNA reads as TGTGCCAGCAGTGAAGTGGCAGGGGGCATCCATGGCTACACCTTC. It encodes CASSEVAGGIHGYTF.

V gene TRBV11-2 combines with J gene TRBJ1-3, with D possibly matching TRBD1 (6 bases). The CDR3 is 15 residues long. Germline CDR1 reads SGHAT; CDR2 reads FQNNGV. Trimming removed 2 bases at V and 2 bases at J, with 10 bases between. The CDR3 reads CASSLTGHAGNTIYF. CDR3 sequence (DNA): TGTGCCAGCAGCTTAACAGGGCACGCTGGAAACACCATATATTTT.

The genes are TRBV14 and TRBJ1-2; D is uncertain. Trimming took 1 base from V and 3 from J, leaving 9 bases between them. The CDR3 covers 14 residues. Germline lookup yields CDR1 SGHDN and CDR2 FVKESK. Written as DNA, the CDR3 is TGTGCCAGCAGCCAAGTTAACAGAGACTATGGCTACACCTTC. Amino acid sequence: CASSQVNRDYGYTF.

The chain has TRBV6-2 or TRBV6-3 and TRBJ2-3; 12 bases line up with TRBD1. Looked up from germline, CDR1 is MNHEY and CDR2 is SVGEGT. V lost 2 bases, J lost 8 bases, and 5 bases stayed unmatched. The CDR3 consists of 15 residues. CDR3 amino acids: CASSYGTGGFGTQYF. The CDR3 DNA reads as TGTGCCAGCAGTTACGGGACAGGGGGCTTTGGTACGCAGTATTTT.

This clone was observed a single time. This rearrangement joins TRBV27 to TRBJ2-1; 8 bases match TRBD1. The CDR3 length is 14 residues. V lost 6 bases to trimming and J lost 10 bases; unmatched junction nucleotides: 11. Germline lookup yields CDR1 MNHEY and CDR2 SMNVEV (reference sequence). The CDR3 coding sequence is TGTGCCAGCAGACCCACCCTCGGGACAGGAGAGCAGTTCTTC. Its translation: CASRPTLGTGEQFF.

V is TRBV10-3 and J is TRBJ1-5; a weak D match, TRBD1 (5 bases). With 10 bases removed from V and 4 bases from J, the gap between germline ends came to 17 bases. CDR1 ENHRY and CDR2 SYGVKD come from the germline V gene. This CDR3 has 14 amino acids. CDR3 coding DNA: TGTGCCACCTGGGTTGGGGCGGGGAATCAGCCCCAGCATTTT. Translated, it gives CATWVGAGNQPQHF.

V gene TRBV9 combines with J gene TRBJ1-1; D possibly corresponds to TRBD1 (5 bases). The CDR3 loop spans 12 amino acids. Trimming removed 5 bases from V and 8 bases from J, with 13 bases in between. From germline, CDR1 is SGDLS and CDR2 YYNGEE. The CDR3: CASRPPRAEAFF. Here the CDR3 DNA reads TGTGCCAGCAGGCCCCCCAGGGCGGAAGCTTTCTTT.

This chain connects TRBV29-1 to TRBJ2-3, with 8 bases aligning to TRBD1. This CDR3 has 13 amino acids. With V trimmed by 4 bases and J by 1 base, 1 base remained unmatched. The germline gives CDR1 SQVTM, CDR2 ANQGSEA. The CDR3 nucleotides are TGCAGCGTTGTACAGGGGGGCACAGATACGCAGTATTTT. It yields the protein CSVVQGGTDTQYF.